There are a few counts of the clone carrying this TCR beta chain. This entry comes from a study of response to subunit inactivated influenza vaccine. A single record per CDR3 protein comes from TCRdb applying MiXCR to the RT-PCR reads. The data show some 570,000 distinct CDR3 sequences, around 10% seen once. CDR1 is KGHDR and CDR2 is SFDVKD in the germline V gene. V was cut by 7 bases and J by 0 bases, with 20 bases left in between. The CDR3 covers 18 residues. These data also formed part of another study, on T cells expressing NK-cell markers. That work states: Generation of TCR beta cDNA was performed by 5'RACE template switching incorporating UMIs. Sorted T-cell subsets CD3+CD56+NKG2C+, CD3+CD56+NKG2C- and CD3+CD56-NKG2C+ were TCR beta-sequenced. Sorting of alpha-beta TCR T cells alone was achieved in several experiments with an anti-gamma-delta TCR antibody.

This sample comprised PBMCs from blood, obtained on the day of vaccination. The source is a man between 45 and 60 years old who received an inactivated influenza vaccine. This chain joins TRBV24-1 and TRBJ2-2; possibly TRBD1 or TRBD2 for D (5 bases each). The CDR3 sequence is CATSYGAGVRANTGELFF. The DNA for the CDR3 is TGTGCCACCAGCTACGGGGCAGGTGTAAGAGCGAACACCGGGGAGCTGTTTTTT.